This is a list of T cell receptor beta chains from one sample in a study of T cell responses to AZD1222 COVID-19 vaccine. Using immunoSEQ multiplex PCR, the repertoire was profiled, and TCRdb retains in-frame clones only, with some absent. The data hold 60,000 to 80,000 clones, with roughly 89% observed a single time. The starting material was peripheral blood, obtained on day 0 of AZD1222 vaccination. Every receptor here comes from an adult in good health. Each CDR3 is given with its conserved first and last residue. Each record gives: CDR3 protein, CDR3 DNA, J gene, D gene, V gene, CDR3 length, clone size. The D gene is left open where the match is weak. Expanded clones get a size class; other rows say once, few or many, or leave the size out.

CASSLDREASHGYTF | TGTGCCAGCAGCTTAGACAGGGAGGCTTCCCATGGCTACACCTTC | TRBJ1-2 | TRBD1 | TRBV5-4 | 15 | -
CASSLLWNQPQHF | TGTGCCAGCAGCCTTCTATGGAATCAGCCCCAGCATTTT | TRBJ1-5 | - | TRBV5-5 | 13 | -
CASSLVLRARDGYTF | TGTGCCAGCAGCTTAGTTCTGAGGGCACGAGATGGCTACACCTTC | TRBJ1-2 | - | TRBV7-8 | 15 | -
CASSSQGKITDTQYF | TGTGCCAGCAGTTCACAGGGCAAGATCACAGATACGCAGTATTTT | TRBJ2-3 | - | TRBV6-5 | 15 | few
CASSFLLAGGLNEQFF | TGTGCCAGCAGCTTCCTACTAGCGGGGGGCCTCAATGAGCAGTTCTTC | TRBJ2-1 | TRBD2 | TRBV7-3 | 16 | -
CASSQGDAGTSSYNSPLHF | TGCGCCAGCAGCCAAGGAGACGCGGGTACCAGCTCCTATAATTCACCCCTCCACTTT | TRBJ1-6 | - | TRBV4-1 | 19 | few
CASSQEGTGALDTQYF | TGTGCCAGCAGCCAAGAAGGGACAGGGGCGTTGGATACGCAGTATTTT | TRBJ2-3 | TRBD1 | TRBV4-2 | 16 | -
CASSITGGRQPQHF | TGTGCCAGTAGTATTACAGGGGGCCGTCAGCCCCAGCATTTT | TRBJ1-5 | TRBD1 | TRBV19 | 14 | -
CASSFGFSAPTQYF | TGTGCCAGCAGCTTCGGTTTCTCCGCCCCGACCCAGTACTTC | TRBJ2-5 | - | TRBV11-2 | 14 | -
CASKYQPQHF | TGTGCCAGCAAATATCAGCCCCAGCATTTT | TRBJ1-5 | - | TRBV21-1 | 10 | -
CASITGAPGVLTGYTF | TGTGCCAGTATAACCGGGGCACCCGGAGTTTTGACTGGCTACACCTTC | TRBJ1-2 | - | TRBV19 | 16 | -
CASSQLWVGEAFF | TGTGCCAGCAGCCAACTTTGGGTTGGTGAAGCTTTCTTT | TRBJ1-1 | - | TRBV3-1/TRBV3-2 | 13 | -
CASSKEGYEQYF | TGTGCCAGCAGTAAGGAGGGATACGAGCAGTACTTC | TRBJ2-7 | - | TRBV9 | 12 | -
CASSVGTNNSPLHF | TGTGCCAGCAGCGTGGGAACAAACAATTCACCCCTCCACTTT | TRBJ1-6 | - | TRBV9 | 14 | once
CASSFVGLADSYTF | TGTGCCAGCAGCTTTGTGGGACTGGCCGATAGCTACACCTTC | TRBJ1-2 | - | TRBV5-5 | 14 | few
CASSLVEKLFF | TGTGCCAGCAGCTTAGTAGAAAAACTGTTTTTT | TRBJ1-4 | - | TRBV7-9 | 11 | -
CASSPNGLTTNEKLFF | TGCGCCAGCAGCCCGAATGGACTGACAACTAATGAAAAACTGTTTTTT | TRBJ1-4 | - | TRBV5-1 | 16 | -
CAWSEELAGYGYTF | TGTGCCTGGAGTGAAGAGTTGGCAGGTTATGGCTACACCTTC | TRBJ1-2 | - | TRBV30 | 14 | once
CASTHDYQPQHF | TGTGCCAGCACCCATGATTATCAGCCCCAGCATTTT | TRBJ1-5 | - | TRBV3-1/TRBV3-2 | 12 | -
CASSLAGGEETQYF | TGCGCCAGCAGCTTGGCGGGAGGAGAGGAGACCCAGTACTTC | TRBJ2-5 | TRBD2 | TRBV5-1 | 14 | -
CASSLVAGYTDTQYF | TGTGCCAGCAGCTTAGTAGCGGGGTACACAGATACGCAGTATTTT | TRBJ2-3 | TRBD2 | TRBV7-3 | 15 | -
CASSMMDPVGYQPQHF | TGTGCCAGTAGTATGATGGACCCCGTGGGGTATCAGCCCCAGCATTTT | TRBJ1-5 | - | TRBV19 | 16 | -
CATWTGSSYNEQFF | TGTGCCACCTGGACAGGGAGCTCCTACAATGAGCAGTTCTTC | TRBJ2-1 | TRBD1 | TRBV10-3 | 14 | -
CASSRLGGAVVSTEAFF | TGTGCCAGCTCAAGACTAGGGGGCGCGGTGGTTAGCACTGAAGCTTTCTTT | TRBJ1-1 | TRBD1 | TRBV18 | 17 | -
CASTWGGEAFF | TGTGCCAGCACATGGGGGGGGGAAGCTTTCTTT | TRBJ1-1 | - | TRBV5-4 | 11 | -
CASSDLTTGIFTF | TGTGCCAGCAGTGATCTCACAACAGGGATTTTCACCTTC | TRBJ1-2 | - | TRBV25-1 | 13 | once
CASSPRGLAGQETQYF | TGTGCCAGCAGCCCGCGCGGACTAGCGGGGCAAGAGACCCAGTACTTC | TRBJ2-5 | TRBD2 | TRBV7-9 | 16 | -
CASNRGLNTEAFF | TGTGCCAGTAACAGGGGGTTGAACACTGAAGCTTTCTTT | TRBJ1-1 | TRBD1 | TRBV6-5 | 13 | -
CASSVGGTDTQYF | TGCGCCAGCAGTGTCGGGGGCACAGATACGCAGTATTTT | TRBJ2-3 | - | TRBV10-1 | 13 | once
CACVTDSGNTIYF | TGTGCCTGCGTGACAGACTCTGGAAACACCATATATTTT | TRBJ1-3 | - | TRBV28 | 13 | -
CASSAVGRSGNTIYF | TGTGCCAGCAGTGCCGTAGGTCGCTCTGGAAACACCATATATTTT | TRBJ1-3 | - | TRBV27 | 15 | -
CASSLLGAGELFF | TGCGCCAGCAGCCTACTCGGGGCGGGGGAGCTGTTTTTT | TRBJ2-2 | - | TRBV5-1 | 13 | once
CASRGQGNTGTIYF | TGTGCCAGCAGAGGACAGGGCAACACGGGCACCATATATTTT | TRBJ1-3 | TRBD1 | TRBV6-5 | 14 | -
CASSPNPQGIGEKLFF | TGTGCCAGCAGCCCTAATCCCCAGGGTATCGGAGAAAAACTGTTTTTT | TRBJ1-4 | - | TRBV7-8 | 16 | -
CASSLRRGYTF | TGTGCCAGCAGTCTGAGGCGTGGCTACACCTTC | TRBJ1-2 | - | TRBV12-3/TRBV12-4 | 11 | -
CASSLEVNQETQYF | TGTGCCAGCAGCTTGGAGGTGAATCAAGAGACCCAGTACTTC | TRBJ2-5 | - | TRBV5-4 | 14 | -
CASSYLQGANYEQYF | TGTGCCAGCAGTTACTTACAGGGGGCGAACTACGAGCAGTACTTC | TRBJ2-7 | TRBD1 | TRBV6-5 | 15 | -
CATNHRTQDYSYEQYF | TGTGCCACCAACCATCGGACCCAAGACTACTCCTACGAGCAGTACTTC | TRBJ2-7 | - | TRBV24-1 | 16 | -
CASSLNRDQPQHF | TGTGCCAGCAGCTTAAATCGGGATCAGCCCCAGCATTTT | TRBJ1-5 | - | TRBV7-9 | 13 | -
CASSPLDRATNYGYTF | TGTGCCAGCTCGCCACTCGACAGGGCGACCAACTATGGCTACACCTTC | TRBJ1-2 | TRBD1 | TRBV18 | 16 | -
CASSFGDNSPLHF | TGTGCCAGCAGTTTCGGGGATAATTCACCCCTCCACTTT | TRBJ1-6 | - | TRBV12-3/TRBV12-4 | 13 | -
CASSPDPPGDTEAFF | TGTGCCAGCAGCCCCGACCCCCCTGGAGACACTGAAGCTTTCTTT | TRBJ1-1 | - | TRBV11-2 | 15 | -
CASRGGQGGNQPQHF | TGTGCCAGTAGGGGAGGACAGGGGGGCAATCAGCCCCAGCATTTT | TRBJ1-5 | TRBD1 | TRBV19 | 15 | -
CASSKKGDRVEKKLFF | TGTGCCAGCAGCAAAAAGGGGGACAGAGTGGAAAAAAAACTGTTTTTT | TRBJ1-4 | - | TRBV21-1 | 16 | -
CASSTDRGLGSPLHF | TGTGCCAGTAGTACCGACAGGGGTTTGGGTTCACCCCTCCACTTT | TRBJ1-6 | TRBD1 | TRBV19 | 15 | -
CASSQSTDMNTEAFF | TGTGCCAGCTCTCAATCGACAGACATGAACACTGAAGCTTTCTTT | TRBJ1-1 | - | TRBV18 | 15 | -
CASSVEVNTEAFF | TGTGCCAGCAGCGTAGAAGTGAACACTGAAGCTTTCTTT | TRBJ1-1 | - | TRBV9 | 13 | -
CASSFPDSPLHF | TGTGCCAGCAGCTTCCCGGACTCACCCCTCCACTTT | TRBJ1-6 | - | TRBV7-9 | 12 | -
CASSVGGTSGAHYEQYF | TGTGCCAGCAGCGTAGGCGGGACTAGCGGGGCCCACTACGAGCAGTACTTC | TRBJ2-7 | TRBD2 | TRBV9 | 17 | -
CASSHDSTGARGNTIYF | TGTGCCAGCAGCCATGATTCGACAGGGGCCAGAGGAAACACCATATATTTT | TRBJ1-3 | TRBD1 | TRBV3-1/TRBV3-2 | 17 | -
CATSEGSGSYTF | TGTGCCACCAGTGAGGGGTCTGGAAGCTACACCTTC | TRBJ1-2 | - | TRBV24-1 | 12 | -
CASSLGRYEQYF | TGTGCCAGCAGCTTAGGCAGATACGAGCAGTACTTC | TRBJ2-7 | - | TRBV13 | 12 | -
CASSQVGQTGNLGYTF | TGTGCCAGCAGCCAAGTGGGCCAGACAGGGAACCTTGGCTACACCTTC | TRBJ1-2 | TRBD1 | TRBV4-2 | 16 | few
CASTTSGTGAEKLFF | TGTGCCAGCACTACCTCCGGGACAGGGGCTGAAAAACTGTTTTTT | TRBJ1-4 | TRBD1 | TRBV2 | 15 | once
CASSYRDTGYEQYF | TGTGCCAGCAGTTACCGGGACACTGGCTACGAGCAGTACTTC | TRBJ2-7 | - | TRBV6-5 | 14 | -
CATSPGQGNRNTEAFF | TGTGCCACCAGCCCGGGACAGGGTAATCGTAACACTGAAGCTTTCTTT | TRBJ1-1 | TRBD1 | TRBV15 | 16 | -
CASSLQGAQETQYF | TGTGCCAGCAGCCTACAGGGGGCTCAAGAGACCCAGTACTTC | TRBJ2-5 | TRBD1 | TRBV5-4 | 14 | -
CAWSPGQGLADTQYF | TGTGCCTGGAGTCCGGGACAGGGCCTAGCAGATACGCAGTATTTT | TRBJ2-3 | TRBD1 | TRBV30 | 15 | -